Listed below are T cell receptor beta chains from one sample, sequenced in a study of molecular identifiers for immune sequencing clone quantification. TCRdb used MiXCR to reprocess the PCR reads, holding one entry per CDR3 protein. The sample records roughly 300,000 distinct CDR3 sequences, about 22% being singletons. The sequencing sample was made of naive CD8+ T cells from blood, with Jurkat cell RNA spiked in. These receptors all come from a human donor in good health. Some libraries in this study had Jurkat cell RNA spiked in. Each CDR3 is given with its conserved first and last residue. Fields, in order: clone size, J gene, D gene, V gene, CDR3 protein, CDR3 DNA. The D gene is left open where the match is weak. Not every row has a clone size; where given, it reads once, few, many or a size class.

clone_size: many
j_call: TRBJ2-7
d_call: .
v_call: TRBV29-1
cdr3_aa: CSVRGTAYEQYF
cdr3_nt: TGCAGCGTTCGAGGCACCGCCTACGAGCAGTACTTC

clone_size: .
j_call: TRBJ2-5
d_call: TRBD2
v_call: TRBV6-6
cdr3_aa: CASSLTGTSGNQETQYF
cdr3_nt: TGTGCCAGCAGTTTAACCGGGACTAGCGGAAATCAAGAGACCCAGTACTTC

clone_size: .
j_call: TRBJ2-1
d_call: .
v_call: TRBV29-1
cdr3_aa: CSVEPGGPYNEQFF
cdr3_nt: TGCAGCGTTGAGCCTGGAGGGCCCTACAATGAGCAGTTCTTC

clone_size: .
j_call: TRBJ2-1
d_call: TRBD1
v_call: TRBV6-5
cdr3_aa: CASSPDRGANEQLF
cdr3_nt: TGTGCCAGCAGTCCGGACAGGGGGGCCAATGAGCAGCTCTTC

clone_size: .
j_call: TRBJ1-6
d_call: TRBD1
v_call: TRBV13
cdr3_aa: CASSAGTGSSPLHF
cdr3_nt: TGTGCCAGCAGCGCCGGGACAGGCTCTTCACCCCTCCACTTT

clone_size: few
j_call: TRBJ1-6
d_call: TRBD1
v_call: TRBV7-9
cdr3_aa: CASRTLDRGPNNSPLHF
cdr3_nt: TGTGCCAGCAGAACACTTGACAGGGGGCCGAACAATTCACCCCTCCACTTT

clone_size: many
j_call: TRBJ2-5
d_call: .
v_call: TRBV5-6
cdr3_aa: CASSDMRQETQYF
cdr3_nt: TGTGCCAGCAGTGATATGAGACAAGAGACCCAGTACTTC

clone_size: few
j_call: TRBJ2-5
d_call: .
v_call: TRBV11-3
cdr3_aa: CASSLNLDQETQYF
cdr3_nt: TGTGCCAGCAGCTTAAACCTAGATCAAGAGACCCAGTACTTC

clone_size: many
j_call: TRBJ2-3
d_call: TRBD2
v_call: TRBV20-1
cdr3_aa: CSARDPAGVRGDTQYF
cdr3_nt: TGCAGTGCTAGAGATCCGGCGGGAGTCCGGGGGGATACGCAGTATTTT

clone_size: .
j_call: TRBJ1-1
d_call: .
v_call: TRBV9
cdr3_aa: CASSAEDSMNTEAFF
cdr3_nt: TGTGCCAGCAGCGCTGAGGACAGCATGAACACTGAAGCTTTCTTT

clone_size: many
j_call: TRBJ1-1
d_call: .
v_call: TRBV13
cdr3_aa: CASSKGQTLEAFF
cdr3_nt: TGTGCCAGCAGCAAAGGACAGACTCTTGAAGCTTTCTTT

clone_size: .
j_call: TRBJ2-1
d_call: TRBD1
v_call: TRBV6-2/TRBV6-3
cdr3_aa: CASSYSTGQGGNEQFF
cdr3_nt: TGTGCCAGCAGTTACTCGACGGGACAGGGAGGTAATGAGCAGTTCTTC

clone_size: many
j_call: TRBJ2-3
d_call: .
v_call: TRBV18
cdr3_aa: CASSRTNTDTQYF
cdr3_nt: TGTGCCAGCTCACGAACAAACACAGATACGCAGTATTTT

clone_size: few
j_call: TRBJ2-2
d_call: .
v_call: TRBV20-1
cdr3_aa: CSASSGDDGELFF
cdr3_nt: TGCAGTGCTAGCTCGGGGGACGACGGGGAGCTGTTTTTT

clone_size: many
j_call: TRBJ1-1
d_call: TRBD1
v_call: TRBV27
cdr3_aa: CASMLGQGYTEAFF
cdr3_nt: TGTGCCAGCATGTTGGGACAGGGATACACTGAAGCTTTCTTT

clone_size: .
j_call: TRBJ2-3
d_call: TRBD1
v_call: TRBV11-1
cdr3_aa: CASSIQGASLADTQYF
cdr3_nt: TGTGCCAGCAGCATACAGGGGGCCAGTCTGGCAGATACGCAGTATTTT

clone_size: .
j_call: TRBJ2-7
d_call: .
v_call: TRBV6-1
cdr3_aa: CASRREFVEVEQYF
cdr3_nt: TGTGCCAGCAGGAGGGAATTTGTTGAGGTCGAGCAGTACTTC

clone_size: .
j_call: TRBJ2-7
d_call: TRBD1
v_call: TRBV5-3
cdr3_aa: CASSSPGQGGYGQYF
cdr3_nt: TGTGCCAGCAGCTCTCCGGGACAGGGAGGCTACGGGCAGTACTTC

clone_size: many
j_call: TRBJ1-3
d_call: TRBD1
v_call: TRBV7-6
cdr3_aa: CASSSAGQPTNHSGNTIYF
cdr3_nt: TGTGCCAGCAGCTCGGCGGGACAGCCAACTAATCACTCTGGAAACACCATATATTTT

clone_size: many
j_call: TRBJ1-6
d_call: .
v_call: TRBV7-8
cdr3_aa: CASSLGGDPSSYNSPLHF
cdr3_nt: TGTGCCAGCAGCTTAGGCGGGGACCCGAGCTCCTATAATTCACCCCTCCACTTT

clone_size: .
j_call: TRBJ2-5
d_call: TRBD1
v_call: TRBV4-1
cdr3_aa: CASSQETGMEETQYF
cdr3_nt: TGCGCCAGCAGCCAAGAGACAGGGATGGAAGAGACCCAGTACTTC

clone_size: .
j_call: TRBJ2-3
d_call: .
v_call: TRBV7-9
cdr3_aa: CASSLEPTYLTDTQYF
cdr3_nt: TGTGCCAGCAGCTTGGAGCCTACCTATCTCACAGATACGCAGTATTTT

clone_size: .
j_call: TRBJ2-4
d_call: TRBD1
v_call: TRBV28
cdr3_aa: CASSFDRGWGIQYF
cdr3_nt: TGTGCCAGCAGTTTTGACAGGGGTTGGGGCATTCAGTACTTC

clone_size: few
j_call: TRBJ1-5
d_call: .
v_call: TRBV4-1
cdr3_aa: CASSQAGPGLNQPQHF
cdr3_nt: TGCGCCAGCAGCCAAGCAGGTCCAGGCCTCAATCAGCCCCAGCATTTT

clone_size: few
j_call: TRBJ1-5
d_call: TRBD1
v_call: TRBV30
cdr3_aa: CAVDRGNQPQHF
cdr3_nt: TGTGCCGTGGACAGGGGCAATCAGCCCCAGCATTTT

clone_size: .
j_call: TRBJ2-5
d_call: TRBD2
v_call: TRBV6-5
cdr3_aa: CASSYSSWGGSETQYF
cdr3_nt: TGTGCCAGCAGTTACTCGTCGTGGGGGGGGTCCGAGACCCAGTACTTC

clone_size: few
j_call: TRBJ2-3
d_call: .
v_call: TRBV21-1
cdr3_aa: CASKQSLAGYTDTQYF
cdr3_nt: TGTGCCAGTAAGCAAAGTTTAGCGGGATACACAGATACGCAGTATTTT

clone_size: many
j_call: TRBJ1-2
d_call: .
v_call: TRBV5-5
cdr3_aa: CASSPYHLSLDYGYTF
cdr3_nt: TGTGCCAGCAGCCCCTATCACCTTAGTCTTGACTATGGCTACACCTTC

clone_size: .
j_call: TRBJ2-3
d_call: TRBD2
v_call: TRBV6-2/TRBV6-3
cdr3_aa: CASSYSVLAGRTDTQYF
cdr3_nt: TGTGCCAGCAGTTACTCGGTTCTAGCGGGGCGCACAGATACGCAGTATTTT

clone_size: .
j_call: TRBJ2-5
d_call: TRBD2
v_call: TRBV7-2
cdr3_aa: CASSYSGGQKTQYF
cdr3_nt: TGTGCCAGCAGCTATAGCGGGGGCCAAAAGACCCAGTACTTC

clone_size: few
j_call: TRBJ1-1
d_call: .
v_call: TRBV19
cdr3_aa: CASSINGGPTEAFF
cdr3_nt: TGTGCCAGTAGTATAAACGGGGGACCCACTGAAGCTTTCTTT

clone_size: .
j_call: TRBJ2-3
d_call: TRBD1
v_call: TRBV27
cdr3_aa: CASTPWDRLVTDTQYF
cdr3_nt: TGTGCCAGCACCCCGTGGGACAGGCTGGTAACAGATACGCAGTATTTT

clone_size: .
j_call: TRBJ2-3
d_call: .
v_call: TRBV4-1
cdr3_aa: CASSPGRADTQYF
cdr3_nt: TGCGCCAGCAGCCCAGGGCGGGCCGATACGCAGTATTTT

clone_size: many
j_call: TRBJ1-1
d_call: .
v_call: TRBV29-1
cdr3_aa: CSYWDGLNTEAFF
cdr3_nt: TGCAGCTACTGGGACGGGCTTAACACTGAAGCTTTCTTT

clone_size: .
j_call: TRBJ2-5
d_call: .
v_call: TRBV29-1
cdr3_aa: CSARDIQETQYF
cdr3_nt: TGCAGCGCACGGGACATCCAAGAGACCCAGTACTTC

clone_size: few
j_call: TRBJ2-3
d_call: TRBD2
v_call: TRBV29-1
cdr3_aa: CSVEIAGGGGDTQYF
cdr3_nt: TGCAGCGTTGAAATAGCGGGAGGGGGTGGTGATACGCAGTATTTT

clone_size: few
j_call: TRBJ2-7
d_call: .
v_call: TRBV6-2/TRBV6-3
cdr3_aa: CASRHDPRGTNPYEQYF
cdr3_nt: TGTGCCAGCAGACACGACCCCCGGGGGACCAACCCCTACGAGCAGTACTTC

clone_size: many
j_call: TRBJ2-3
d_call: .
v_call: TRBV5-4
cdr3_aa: CASSLGIFTDTQYF
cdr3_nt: TGTGCCAGCAGCTTGGGGATTTTCACAGATACGCAGTATTTT

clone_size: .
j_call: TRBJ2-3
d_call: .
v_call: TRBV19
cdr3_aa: CASSLIKGLADTQYF
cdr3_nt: TGTGCCAGTAGTCTCATTAAGGGTCTGGCAGATACGCAGTATTTT